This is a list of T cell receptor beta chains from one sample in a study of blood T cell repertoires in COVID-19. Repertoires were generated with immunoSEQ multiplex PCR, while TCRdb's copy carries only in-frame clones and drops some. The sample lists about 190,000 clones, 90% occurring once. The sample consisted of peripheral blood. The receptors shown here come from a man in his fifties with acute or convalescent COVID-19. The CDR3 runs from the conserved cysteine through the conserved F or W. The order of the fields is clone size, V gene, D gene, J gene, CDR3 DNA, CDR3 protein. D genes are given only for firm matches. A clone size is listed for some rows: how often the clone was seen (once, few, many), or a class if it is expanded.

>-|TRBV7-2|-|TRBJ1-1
TGTGCCAGCAGCCGAGGGAGGGTAGCTGAAGCTTTCTTT
CASSRGRVAEAFF
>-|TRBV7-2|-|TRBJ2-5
TGTGCCAGCAGCTTAATGGCAGACCAAGAGACCCAGTACTTC
CASSLMADQETQYF
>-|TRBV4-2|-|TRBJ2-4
TGTGCCAGCAGCCAAGGGGCGACAGCCAAAAACATTCAGTACTTC
CASSQGATAKNIQYF
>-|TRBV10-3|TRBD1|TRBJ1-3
TGTGCCATCAGGCAGACAGGGGAAGGAAACACCATATATTTT
CAIRQTGEGNTIYF
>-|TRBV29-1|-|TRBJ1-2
TGCAGCGTTGAAGGCCAGATCTATGGCTACACCTTC
CSVEGQIYGYTF
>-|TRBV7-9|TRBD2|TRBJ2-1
TGTGCCAGCAGCGTTGGACTAGCGGGAGGGGCTGAGCAGTTCTTC
CASSVGLAGGAEQFF
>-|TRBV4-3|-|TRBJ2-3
TGCGCCAGCAGCCAATGGGCTTCCCCCACAGATACGCAGTATTTT
CASSQWASPTDTQYF
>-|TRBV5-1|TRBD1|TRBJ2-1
TGCGCCAGCAGCTTGGGGACAGGGGGCCGGAATGAGCAGTTCTTC
CASSLGTGGRNEQFF
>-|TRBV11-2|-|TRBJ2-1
TGTGCCAGCAGCCCTAAATCTGAGCAGTTCTTC
CASSPKSEQFF
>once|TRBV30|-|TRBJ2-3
TGTGCCTGGAGTGTTCGGCAGGTTGAAGCAGATACGCAGTATTTT
CAWSVRQVEADTQYF
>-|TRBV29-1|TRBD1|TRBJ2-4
TGCAGCGTTGACGAGACAGGGGCAGGAAACATTCAGTACTTC
CSVDETGAGNIQYF
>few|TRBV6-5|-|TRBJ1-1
TGTGCCAGCAGTTACTGGCCGGGGAACACTGAAGCTTTCTTT
CASSYWPGNTEAFF
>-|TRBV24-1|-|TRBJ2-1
TGTGCCACCAGTGATACTAGGGTGACAGGTCAAGAAGGTACCTACAATGAGCAGTTCTTC
CATSDTRVTGQEGTYNEQFF
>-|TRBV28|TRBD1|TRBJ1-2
TGTGCCAGCAGTTTTAAAGGGACAGGGGGATGGGGCTACACCTTC
CASSFKGTGGWGYTF
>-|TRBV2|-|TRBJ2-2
TGTGCCAGCAGTCGGACATTTGTCGGGGAGCTGTTTTTT
CASSRTFVGELFF
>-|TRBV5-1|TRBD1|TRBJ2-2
TGCGCCAGCAGCGGGACAGGGTTTGATTACACCGGGGAGCTGTTTTTT
CASSGTGFDYTGELFF
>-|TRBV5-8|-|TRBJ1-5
TGTGCCAGCAGCTTGGTCGGGGAGGGCGGTCAGCCCCAGCATTTT
CASSLVGEGGQPQHF
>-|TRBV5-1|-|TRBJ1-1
TGCGCCAGCAGCTCCAGGAACGTGAACACTGAAGCTTTCTTT
CASSSRNVNTEAFF
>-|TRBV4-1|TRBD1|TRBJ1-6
TGCGCCAGCAGCTCAGGGGGGTCCTATAATTCACCCCTCCACTTT
CASSSGGSYNSPLHF
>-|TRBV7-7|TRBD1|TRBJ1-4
TGTGCTAGCAGCCCCTCCCCGGCGGACAGGGATTTTGAAAAACTGTTTTTT
CASSPSPADRDFEKLFF
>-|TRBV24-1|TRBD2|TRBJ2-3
TGTGCCACCAGTGATCCCAGCGGGAGGGCAGGTACGCAGTATTTT
CATSDPSGRAGTQYF
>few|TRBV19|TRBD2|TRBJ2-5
TGTGCCAGCCGTAAACGGGGGGGGGCTATTGAGACCCAGTACTTC
CASRKRGGAIETQYF
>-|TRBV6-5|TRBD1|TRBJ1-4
TGTGCCAGCTTGAGACCGGGACAGACTAATGAAAAACTGTTTTTT
CASLRPGQTNEKLFF
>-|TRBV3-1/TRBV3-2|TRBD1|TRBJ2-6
TGTGCCAGCAGAGAGACAGGGGCTGGGGCCAACGTCCTGACTTTC
CASRETGAGANVLTF
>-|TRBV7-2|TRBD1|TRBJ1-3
TGTGCCAGCAGCTACGGACAGGGCTCTGGAAACACCATATATTTT
CASSYGQGSGNTIYF
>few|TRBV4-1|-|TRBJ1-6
TGCGCCAGCAGCCAAGAAGAACAATTGAATTATTCACCCCTCCACTTT
CASSQEEQLNYSPLHF
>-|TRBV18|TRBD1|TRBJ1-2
TGTGCCAGCTCTCAACAGGGGCACTGGCGGTATGGCTACACCTTC
CASSQQGHWRYGYTF
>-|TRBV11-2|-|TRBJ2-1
TGTGCCAGCAGCTTAGCACGGGAAGGTGAGCAGTTCTTC
CASSLAREGEQFF
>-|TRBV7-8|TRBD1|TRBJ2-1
TGTGCCAGCAGGAAACCCCCGGGACAGGGGAGGGATGAGCAGTTCTTC
CASRKPPGQGRDEQFF
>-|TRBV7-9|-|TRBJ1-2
TGTGCCAGCAGCGTCCCAGAAAACTATGGCTACACCTTC
CASSVPENYGYTF
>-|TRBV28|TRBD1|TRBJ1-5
TGTGCCAGCAGGAAGCCGGGACAGCTTCTATATAGCAATCAGCCCCAGCATTTT
CASRKPGQLLYSNQPQHF
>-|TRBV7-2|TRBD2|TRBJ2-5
TGTGCCAGCAGCCCCCCCGGGGGGCAAGAGACCCAGTACTTC
CASSPPGGQETQYF
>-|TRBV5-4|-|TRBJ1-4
TGTGCCAGCAGCCCAGACAGGACAACTAATGAAAAACTGTTTTTT
CASSPDRTTNEKLFF
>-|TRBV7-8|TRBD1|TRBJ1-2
TGTGCCAGCAGCTTAGTACAGGGGGTTCATGGCTACACCTTC
CASSLVQGVHGYTF
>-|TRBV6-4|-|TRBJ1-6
TGTGCCAGCAGTCGTTTGGGGGGACTCGGTTCACCCCTCCACTTT
CASSRLGGLGSPLHF
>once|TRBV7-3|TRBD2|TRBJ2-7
TGTGCCAGCAGCTTAGGAGGACTAGCGGGAGGCTACGAGCAGTACTTC
CASSLGGLAGGYEQYF
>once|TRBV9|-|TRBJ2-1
TGTGCCAGCAGCGGTCGGACAGCATACAATGAGCAGTTCTTC
CASSGRTAYNEQFF
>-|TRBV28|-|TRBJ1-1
TGTGCCAGCAGTCCTAGGACATACGTAAACCGTGAAGCTTTCTTT
CASSPRTYVNREAFF
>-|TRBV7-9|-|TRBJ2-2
TGTGCCAGCAGCTTGGACACGAACACCGGGGAGCTGTTTTTT
CASSLDTNTGELFF
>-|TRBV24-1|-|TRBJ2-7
TGTGCCACCAGTGCGGGCGGGGGCATTTCAAACGAGCAGTACTTC
CATSAGGGISNEQYF
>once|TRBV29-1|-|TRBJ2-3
TGCAGCGCCCAAATCCTACCAAGCACAGATACGCAGTATTTT
CSAQILPSTDTQYF
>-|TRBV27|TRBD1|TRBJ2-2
TGTGCCAGCAAGACAGGGTTAGGCGGGGAGCTGTTTTTT
CASKTGLGGELFF
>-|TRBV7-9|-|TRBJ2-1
TGTGCCAGCAGGGAGACGGGGTCCTTTTTTAATGAGCAGTTCTTC
CASRETGSFFNEQFF
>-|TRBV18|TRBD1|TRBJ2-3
TGTGCCAGCTCACCACAGAGAGGACAGGGGGATACGCAGTATTTT
CASSPQRGQGDTQYF
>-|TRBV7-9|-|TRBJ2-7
TGTGCCAGCAGCTTAGAGGCGGCGGGCTCCTACGAGCAGTACTTC
CASSLEAAGSYEQYF